These T cell receptor beta chains were read from a single sample in a study of blood T cell repertoires in COVID-19. The repertoire was sequenced with immunoSEQ multiplex PCR; TCRdb's copy has only in-frame clones and lacks some. The data contain fewer than 70,000 clones, 80% to 90% of them singletons. Specimen: peripheral blood. These receptors were taken from a human donor in a cohort sampled during active COVID-19. Both conserved end residues are part of each CDR3. A D gene is named only where the DNA matches it firmly. Size values are once, few and many counts, or a class for expanded clones, and some rows have none.

j_call | clone_size | d_call | v_call | cdr3_length | cdr3_nt | cdr3_aa
TRBJ2-7 | NA | NA | TRBV5-4 | 11 | TGTGCCAGCAGCTACTACTACGAGCAGTACTTC | CASSYYYEQYF
TRBJ2-3 | NA | NA | TRBV27 | 13 | TGTGCCAGCAGTTGGCAGGCGACAGATACGCAGTATTTT | CASSWQATDTQYF
TRBJ2-3 | NA | TRBD2 | TRBV7-3 | 15 | TGTGCCAGCAGCTCGGGACTAGCGGGACAAGATACGCAGTATTTT | CASSSGLAGQDTQYF
TRBJ1-5 | NA | NA | TRBV28 | 12 | TGTGCCAGCGACAGGCGTAATCAGCCCCAGCATTTT | CASDRRNQPQHF
TRBJ1-2 | NA | NA | TRBV9 | 14 | TGTGCCAGCAGCGTAGCTAGTTCAGTGGGTGGCTACACCTTC | CASSVASSVGGYTF
TRBJ1-3 | NA | NA | TRBV9 | 17 | TGTGCCAGCAGCGTATATCAGGGGCAGGCGAGGGGAAACACCATATATTTT | CASSVYQGQARGNTIYF
TRBJ1-5 | NA | NA | TRBV28 | 14 | TGTGCCAGCAGCCAAGGGGCCTTCAATCAGCCCCAGCATTTT | CASSQGAFNQPQHF
TRBJ2-1 | NA | NA | TRBV7-9 | 14 | TGTGCCAGCAGCTTAGTGCAGGCTCTGGATGAGCAGTTCTTC | CASSLVQALDEQFF
TRBJ1-6 | NA | NA | TRBV28 | 15 | TGTGCCAGCAGTTTAGCCGCTATCCTTAATTCACCCCTCCACTTT | CASSLAAILNSPLHF
TRBJ1-1 | NA | NA | TRBV5-1 | 13 | TGCGCCAGCAGCTTGGCCAAGAACACTGAAGCTTTCTTT | CASSLAKNTEAFF
TRBJ2-1 | NA | NA | TRBV7-3 | 16 | TGTGCCAGCAGCCCCCGACAGCAGAGCTCCTACAATGAGCAGTTCTTC | CASSPRQQSSYNEQFF
TRBJ1-2 | NA | TRBD1 | TRBV6-5 | 15 | TGTGCCAGCAGTTGGGGACAGGGACGGTACTATGGCTACACCTTC | CASSWGQGRYYGYTF
TRBJ2-1 | NA | NA | TRBV3-1/TRBV3-2 | 16 | TGTGCCAGCAGCCAAGCCGCCGGTAGACTAGGCGGTTTCCAGTTCTTC | CASSQAAGRLGGFQFF
TRBJ1-3 | once | NA | TRBV28 | 14 | TGTGCCAGCAGTTTCGGAGTTACCGGAAACACCATATATTTT | CASSFGVTGNTIYF
TRBJ2-7 | once | NA | TRBV5-6 | 16 | TGTGCCAGCAGCTTGGTTGGGGACTTCAGGACTTACGAGCAGTACTTC | CASSLVGDFRTYEQYF
TRBJ2-3 | medium-sized | NA | TRBV19 | 12 | TGTGCCAGCAGACTAAGCGGAGATACGCAGTATTTT | CASRLSGDTQYF
TRBJ2-1 | NA | TRBD2 | TRBV7-2 | 16 | TGTGCCAGCAGCCCCTACGGACTAGGAGGAGGTCATGAGCAGTTCTTC | CASSPYGLGGGHEQFF
TRBJ2-1 | NA | TRBD2 | TRBV5-1 | 14 | TGCGCCAGCAGGAAGACTAGCGGATACAATGAGCAGTTCTTC | CASRKTSGYNEQFF
TRBJ1-1 | once | NA | TRBV6-5 | 16 | TGTGCCAGCAGTTCCGCGGGGGGAAAAGGGAACACTGAAGCTTTCTTT | CASSSAGGKGNTEAFF
TRBJ1-1 | NA | NA | TRBV7-9 | 14 | TGTGCCAGCAGCTTTGGGGGCGCGAACACTGAAGCTTTCTTT | CASSFGGANTEAFF
TRBJ2-5 | NA | NA | TRBV11-3 | 15 | TGTGCCAGCAGCCGGGGGGCCAGGGGGCTGGAGACCCAGTACTTC | CASSRGARGLETQYF
TRBJ2-1 | once | TRBD2 | TRBV2 | 14 | TGTGCCAGCAGTGAAGGGACTAGCACCAATGAGCAGTTCTTC | CASSEGTSTNEQFF
TRBJ1-1 | NA | NA | TRBV29-1 | 13 | TGCAGCGGAGCGGACAGCCTGAACACTGAAGCTTTCTTT | CSGADSLNTEAFF
TRBJ2-1 | NA | NA | TRBV5-1 | 15 | TGCGCCAGCAGCCCCCCACTTAGCTCCTACAATGAGCAGTTCTTC | CASSPPLSSYNEQFF
TRBJ2-5 | NA | TRBD1 | TRBV19 | 16 | TGTGCCAGTAGTCCCCAAGGGTTGGACAGGCGAGAGACCCAGTACTTC | CASSPQGLDRRETQYF
TRBJ2-5 | NA | NA | TRBV19 | 15 | TGTGCCAGTAAGGACCCGATGAGGGCCCAAGAGACCCAGTACTTC | CASKDPMRAQETQYF
TRBJ2-6 | few | NA | TRBV28 | 14 | TGTGCCAGCAGTTCAATCTCTGGGGCCAACGTCCTGACTTTC | CASSSISGANVLTF
TRBJ1-4 | few | NA | TRBV25-1 | 13 | TGTGCCAGCAGTGTCGACATGAATGAAAAACTGTTTTTT | CASSVDMNEKLFF